This T cell receptor beta chain was documented in a study of PD-L1 blockade in urothelial cancer (dated by TCRdb to about 2017). As for the study more broadly: Every patient began therapy in 2014 and was given atezolizumab 1,200 mg intravenously every 3 weeks. About 85% of the roughly 29 patients were identified as males with urothelial cancer of bladder origin, and a prior smoking history was reported by 18 of 29 patients. Patients had an ECOG performance status of 0 or 1 and had received between 0 and 3 prior chemotherapy regimens. Blood samples were analyzed at 3 weeks after treatment start (second dose) and at 6 weeks after treatment start. Blood samples gave a median of 141,255 T cells and approximately 81,000 unique TCRs, with a median clonality of about 0.078. Somatic, immune and clinical correlates of response to PD-L1 blockade with atezolizumab in urothelial cancer were the focus of an exploratory multi-omic analysis. Pretreatment tumor samples, along with matched peripheral blood collected serially before and after atezolizumab treatment, underwent TCR sequencing. Progression-free survival longer than 6 months counted as durable clinical benefit, and TCR features were additionally tested against both progression-free and overall survival. Whole exome sequencing and RNA sequencing of pretreatment tumors were performed alongside TCR sequencing in the same patients. Some ten patients reached durable clinical benefit, while some 19 patients did not. Around 29 patients had pretreatment blood TCR-seq, approximately 24 had at least one posttreatment blood collection, and approximately 24 had tumor TCR-seq. Beyond this particular receptor, the publication reports: Among patients with durable benefit, tumor-associated TCR clones showed greater expansion in peripheral blood 3 weeks after treatment started (n = 22, p = 0.022). Because the sample size was small (n of about 30) and many exploratory analyses were performed, the results are intended to be hypothesis-generating. A pretreatment peripheral blood TCR clonality below the median was linked to improved progression-free and overall survival.

This clone was found a few times. Its recognized antigen is unknown. No much larger clonotype is one base removed from it; base qualities were not supplied. The CDR3 runs 14 residues from the cysteine to the phenylalanine. Only the CDR3 DNA stays, 42 bases, in frame from base 1. V is trimmed back by 6 bases and J by 4 bases, and the junction contains 6 bases that no gene match accounts for. In the germline V gene, CDR1 corresponds to MNHEY and CDR2 to SVGAGI. Each PCR received spiked-in synthetic TCR analog templates so that absolute template abundance could be estimated from read counts. The immunoSEQ assay used bias-controlled V and J gene primers to amplify TCRbeta CDR3 regions from genomic DNA. Sequencing of rearranged TCRbeta segments was done at approximately 20X coverage. Turning to the authors' computational methods: Clustering was used to correct sequencing errors, and CDR3s were annotated against IMGT to assign V, D and J genes. Only productive TCRbeta rearrangements were used in downstream analyses, excluding out-of-frame or stop-codon sequences. Clonality was calculated as one minus the Shannon entropy normalized by the log of the number of unique productive sequences. Clones differing between time points or between blood and tumor were identified using Fisher's exact test with Benjamini-Hochberg correction, with an adjusted p below 0.01 applied as the threshold. TCRdb stores this immuneACCESS table with in-frame sequences only. Part of the clones is absent; in the studies checked, under half of the shortfall reflects unresolved V genes, and no reason is known for the rest. That table supplies the V and J calls and clone size; D and trimming were determined from the DNA. The sample table records some 79,000 clones; roughly 87% of these occur just once. The ten top clones hold over 7.5% of the sample.

A total of around 30 patients with locally advanced or metastatic urothelial carcinoma, treated at Memorial Sloan Kettering on a trial protocol, made up the cohort. Peripheral blood mononuclear cells were collected pretreatment and during treatment, with between 1 and 8 total time points obtained per patient. The Qiagen DNeasy Blood extraction kit was used to purify genomic DNA from total PBMCs and tumor samples. PBMCs were collected pretreatment and during treatment, and were isolated and stored as previously described. The sequencing here drew on PBMCs, taken around atezolizumab (anti-PD-L1) treatment. The origin of this receptor is a man between 65 and 85 years old with urothelial cancer. The receptor chain draws on TRBV6-5 and TRBJ1-3, with 7 central nucleotides matching TRBD1. The CDR3 protein: CASRKGGSGNTIYF. The sequenced DNA: TGTGCCAGCAGAAAAGGGGGCTCGGGAAACACCATATATTTT.